One sample yielded the 23 T cell receptor beta chains listed below, sequenced in a study of PD-1 blockade in classical Hodgkin lymphoma. Documented time point: cycle 4 day 1 (C4D1), after 6 weeks of nivolumab. All the patients suffered relapse after autologous stem cell transplantation, and brentuximab vedotin exposure differed. Profiling relied on immunoSEQ multiplex PCR, and the TCRdb table lists in-frame clones only, not all of them. The sample yields some 33,000 clones, approximately 70% seen once. This specimen consisted of peripheral blood mononuclear cells (PBMCs), obtained before the fourth cycle of nivolumab. The receptor source for this set is a human donor with classical Hodgkin lymphoma.

The chain couples TRBV6-1 to TRBJ1-2; D is undetermined. The germline V and J ends were trimmed by 9 bases and 7 bases, with 15 bases remaining between them. The CDR3 extends over 12 amino acids. The germline gives CDR1 MNHNS, CDR2 SASEGT. The CDR3, as DNA: TGTGCCAGTCGCCCGACGGGATTTGGCTACACCTTC. Amino acids: CASRPTGFGYTF.

CDR3 nucleotide sequence: TGTGCCAGCAGCTTCCAGAGCTCCTACGAGCAGTACTTC. Encoded protein: CASSFQSSYEQYF. The V call is TRBV5-4, the J call TRBJ2-7; D call uncertain. V gave up 2 bases and J gave up 0 bases, with 6 bases separating them. CDR1 is SGHNT, CDR2 YYREEE, per germline (reference sequence). The CDR3 sequence is 13 residues long. Together with reference TRBV5-4 and TRBJ2-7, the CDR3 gives the full variable domain: ETGVTQSPTHLIKTRGQQVTLRCSSQSGHNTVSWYQQALGQGPQFIFQYYREEENGRGNFPPRFSGLQFPNYSSELNVNALELDDSALYLCASSFQSSYEQYFGPGTRLTVT.

The CDR3 reads CASSLTTGGLTDTQYF. The CDR3 DNA sequence: TGCGCCAGCAGCCTAACAACAGGGGGCCTTACAGATACGCAGTATTTT. This rearrangement joins TRBV4-1 to TRBJ2-3; TRBD1 aligns across 9 bases. The V segment lost 4 bases and the J segment 3 bases; nucleotides outside the gene matches: 8. The germline CDR1 and CDR2 sequences are MGHRA and YSYEKL. The CDR3 spans 16 residues.

The chain uses TRBV9 and TRBJ1-1; D gene uncertain. V lost 6 bases to trimming and J lost 4 bases, with 22 bases between them. This CDR3 region has 16 residues. CDR1 is SGDLS, CDR2 YYNGEE, per germline. In DNA form, the CDR3 reads TGTGCCAGCAACCCCCATACGTCGGGAGGAGCCACTGAAGCTTTCTTT. Protein sequence: CASNPHTSGGATEAFF.

The V gene is TRBV5-1, the J gene TRBJ1-6; D gene unclear. Germline V gives CDR1 SGHRS, CDR2 YFSETQ. V lost 6 bases to trimming and J lost 5 bases, with 12 bases between them. The CDR3 loop spans 14 amino acids. CDR3 coding DNA: TGCGCCAGCAAATCCGGCATAAATAATTCACCCCTCCACTTT. This translates into CASKSGINNSPLHF. The variable domain in full, completed from reference TRBV5-1 and TRBJ1-6, reads KAGVTQTPRYLIKTRGQQVTLSCSPISGHRSVSWYQQTPGQGLQFLFEYFSETQRNKGNFPGRFSGRQFSNSRSEMNVSTLELGDSALYLCASKSGINNSPLHFGNGTRLTVT.

The chain has TRBV7-2 and TRBJ1-1; no definite D call. The V gene lost 5 bases and the J gene lost 2 bases, with 9 bases spanning the gap. CDR3 length equals 13 residues. Germline values: CDR1 SGHTA, CDR2 FQGNSA. In DNA, the CDR3 is TGTGCCAGCAGCCTCCCGGGAAACACTGAAGCTTTCTTT. This gives the protein CASSLPGNTEAFF.

The genes are TRBV27 and TRBJ1-2; perhaps TRBD1 as D (6 bases). The CDR3 consists of 15 residues. Germline CDR1 MNHEY, CDR2 SMNVEV (reference sequence). The V end lost 2 bases, the J end lost 8 bases, and 18 bases lay between the germline ends. The CDR3 spells CASSLDPATGSGYTF. In DNA form, the CDR3 reads TGTGCCAGCAGTTTAGACCCCGCGACAGGCTCGGGCTACACCTTC.

This chain links TRBV5-8 with TRBJ1-1; D gene unclear. Germline CDR1 and CDR2: SGHTS and YDEGEE. The V end was cut by 0 bases, the J end by 1 base, with 7 bases between. This CDR3 contains 14 residues. CDR3 sequence (DNA): TGTGCCAGCAGCTTGGCCTCAGGGAACACTGAAGCTTTCTTT. As protein: CASSLASGNTEAFF.

The CDR3 DNA reads as TGTGCCAGCAGTAAGAACCGGGACAGGGGGCTTTACGAGCAGTACTTC. Amino acid sequence: CASSKNRDRGLYEQYF. This chain uses TRBV14 with TRBJ2-7; 12 bases agree with TRBD1. Per germline, CDR1 SGHDN and CDR2 FVKESK. J gave up 4 bases and V 6 bases, and 10 bases lay outside the gene matches. CDR3 length: 16 amino acids.

This clone is labeled as medium-sized. The chain combines TRBV20-1 with TRBJ2-1; D is ambiguous. The ends were cut back, 5 bases at V and 9 bases at J, with 8 bases in the middle. There are 10 residues in the CDR3. Germline V gene sequence: CDR1 DFQATT, CDR2 SNEGSKA (reference sequence). Here the CDR3 DNA reads TGCAGTGCTCAGGAACGTGAGCAGTTCTTC. Residues: CSAQEREQFF.

The rearrangement joins TRBV7-8 to TRBJ1-4; possibly TRBD1 for D (6 bases). Germline loops: CDR1 SGHVS, CDR2 FQNEAQ. The CDR3 is 15 amino acids. The germline V and J ends were trimmed by 5 bases and 3 bases, with 13 bases remaining between them. CDR3: CASSHDRIPNEKLFF. The CDR3 coding sequence is TGTGCCAGCAGCCACGACAGGATTCCTAATGAAAAACTGTTTTTT.

This clone was detected once. The chain combines TRBV27 with TRBJ2-5; 9 bases line up with TRBD1. The V and J ends lost 6 bases and 1 base, in that order; junction bases with no gene match: 15. The germline V gene has CDR1 MNHEY and CDR2 SMNVEV (reference sequence). This CDR3 contains 18 residues. The CDR3 reads CASRERSGTGTPQETQYF. For the CDR3, the DNA is TGTGCCAGCAGAGAGAGATCCGGGACAGGGACCCCCCAAGAGACCCAGTACTTC.

V gene TRBV4-3 combines with J gene TRBJ2-7; TRBD1 agrees at 9 bases. The CDR3 length is 14 residues. Germline CDR1 and CDR2: LGHNA and YSLEER. The J segment lost 0 bases and the V segment lost 5 bases, leaving 2 bases of the junction unmatched. The CDR3 DNA sequence: TGCGCCAGCAGCAGGACAGGGGCCTCCTACGAGCAGTACTTC. It is translated as CASSRTGASYEQYF.

The chain carries TRBV2 and TRBJ2-5; D not resolved. The CDR3 covers 11 residues. Germline V gene sequence: CDR1 SNHLY, CDR2 FYNNEI. Trimming pared 4 bases from V and 7 bases from J, leaving 7 bases between. The CDR3 sequence is CASSALTTQYF. The CDR3 DNA reads TGTGCCAGCAGTGCCCTGACGACCCAGTACTTC.

The chain carries TRBV25-1 and TRBJ1-6, with D tentatively TRBD1 (5 bases). CDR1 and CDR2 (germline): MGHDK, SYGVNS. The CDR3 is 13 amino acids. Trimming cost V 3 bases and J 14 bases, with 14 bases left between them. CDR3 residues: CASSDIEGASLHF. CDR3 in DNA: TGTGCCAGCAGTGACATCGAAGGGGCATCCCTCCACTTT.

The CDR3 DNA reads TGTGCCAGCAGCCCTAAGCTGGGTGAGCAGTTCTTC. This gives the protein CASSPKLGEQFF. The rearrangement uses TRBV7-9 and TRBJ2-1; the D is unclear. Trimming removed 5 bases from V and 9 bases from J, with 11 bases in between. Looked up from germline, CDR1 is SEHNR and CDR2 is FQNEAQ (reference sequence). There are 12 residues in the CDR3.

The rearrangement joins TRBV7-9 to TRBJ1-2, with TRBD1 matching over 7 bases. V lost 8 bases, J lost 7 bases, and 10 bases stayed unmatched. CDR3 length: 13 residues. CDR1 and CDR2 (germline): SEHNR, FQNEAQ (reference sequence). The CDR3 DNA follows: TGTGCCAGCGACGGGGACAGACGTGGTGGCTACACCTTC. Its translation: CASDGDRRGGYTF.

V gene TRBV29-1 combines with J gene TRBJ2-7; D is unresolved. Germline V gene data show CDR1 as SQVTM and CDR2 as ANQGSEA. V was trimmed by 6 bases and J by 2 bases, leaving 23 bases between them. CDR3 length: 16 amino acids. CDR3 sequence reads: CSVSPTFELSTYEQYF. Here the CDR3 DNA reads TGCAGCGTCAGTCCTACGTTCGAGCTATCTACCTACGAGCAGTACTTC.

The rearrangement links TRBV19 to TRBJ2-3; 12 nucleotides align to TRBD2. The CDR3 length is 15 residues. V lost 2 bases and J lost 6; bases outside the gene matches: 3. The germline V gene encodes CDR1 LNHDA and CDR2 SQIVND (reference sequence). The DNA of the CDR3 is TGTGCCAGTAGTATACCTAGCGGGAGGGCGGATACGCAGTATTTT. Translation gives CASSIPSGRADTQYF.

There are a few counts of this clone. The J gene is TRBJ1-1, the V gene TRBV7-9; the D is unclear. CDR1 is SEHNR and CDR2 is FQNEAQ in the germline V gene (reference sequence). V shed 5 bases and J shed 7 bases, with 11 bases lying between them. The CDR3 is 12 amino acids. The CDR3 reads CASSLGPVEAFF. The CDR3 bases are TGTGCCAGCAGCCTCGGTCCAGTTGAAGCTTTCTTT.

The chain joins TRBV7-3 to TRBJ1-1; a possible D gene is TRBD1 (5 bases). The CDR3 loop spans 14 amino acids. V was clipped by 8 bases and J by 4 bases, with 17 bases between them. Germline CDR1 reads SGHTA; CDR2 reads FQGTGA. CDR3 amino acids: CASSYPRGGTEAFF. CDR3 coding DNA: TGTGCCAGCTCATACCCACGGGGGGGCACTGAAGCTTTCTTT.

This chain connects TRBV4-1 to TRBJ2-3; unclear D gene. Germline V gives CDR1 MGHRA, CDR2 YSYEKL. Between the trimmed V and J ends, which lost 1 base and 4 bases, there was a span of 12 bases. This CDR3 contains 15 residues. The CDR3 DNA follows: TGCGCCAGCAGCCAAGGGTTGAGCGTGTCAGATACGCAGTATTTT. It is translated as CASSQGLSVSDTQYF.

CDR3 sequence (DNA): TGTGCCAGCAGCTCCCTCCAGGCAGGGAGGGGGACTGAAGCTTTCTTT. Its translation: CASSSLQAGRGTEAFF. The J gene is TRBJ1-1, the V gene TRBV11-3; perhaps TRBD1 as D (6 bases). Germline CDR1 is SGHNT and CDR2 is YENEEA. CDR3 length equals 16 residues. V was pared by 4 bases and J by 5 bases, with 20 bases between.